A selection of T cell receptor beta chains follows, all from one sample in a study of cytomegalovirus exposure and HLA in healthy donors. Data came from immunoSEQ multiplex PCR; TCRdb stores just in-frame clones and leaves some out. The data contain around 40,000 clones, roughly 82% of them singletons. The sequencing sample was made of PBMCs. All receptors come from a woman younger than 30 in good health and CMV-seropositive. Each CDR3 is given with its conserved first and last residue. Fields, in order: V gene, clone size, D gene, J gene, CDR3 DNA, CDR3 protein. The D gene is left open where the match is weak. Only some rows state a clone size, as once, few, many or a class for expanded clones.

TRBV5-4	.	.	TRBJ2-1	TGTGCCAGCAGCTTGGGAATCCCCGGGACTCGAGACAATGAGCAGTTCTTC	CASSLGIPGTRDNEQFF
TRBV7-9	.	.	TRBJ1-3	TGTGCCAGCAGCCCCCCGGGGAACTCTGGAAACACCATATATTTT	CASSPPGNSGNTIYF
TRBV5-1	.	TRBD2	TRBJ2-1	TGCGCCAGCAGCTTGGGGGTAGCGGGAGGGGTCCACAATGAGCAGTTCTTC	CASSLGVAGGVHNEQFF
TRBV5-4	.	TRBD1	TRBJ2-1	TGTGCCAGCAGCTTGGGGGGACAGGGGGTGATCAATGAGCAGTTCTTC	CASSLGGQGVINEQFF
TRBV28	.	TRBD2	TRBJ2-2	TGTGCCACCCGCGGGGGGCTGGAAACCGGGGAGCTGTTTTTT	CATRGGLETGELFF
TRBV18	once	TRBD2	TRBJ2-5	TGTGCCAGCTCACCACCCACGGGGGGGGCCGATCAAGAGACCCAGTACTTC	CASSPPTGGADQETQYF
TRBV19	once	TRBD2	TRBJ2-3	TGTGCCAGTAGTATGACTAGCGGGAGTATGAGCACAGATACGCAGTATTTT	CASSMTSGSMSTDTQYF
TRBV13	.	.	TRBJ2-1	TGTGCCAGCAGCTTGCCCGTGAGTAGCCGGAATGAGCAGTTCTTC	CASSLPVSSRNEQFF
TRBV6-1	.	.	TRBJ1-5	TGTGCCAGCGGAGGGTTCACTCAGCCCCAGCATTTT	CASGGFTQPQHF
TRBV5-4	.	.	TRBJ1-3	TGTGCCAGCAGCGCGGACAGAACTGGAAACACCATATATTTT	CASSADRTGNTIYF
TRBV11-1	.	.	TRBJ1-1	TGTGCCAGCAGCTATGCCCCCCGACAGTTGAACACTGAAGCTTTCTTT	CASSYAPRQLNTEAFF
TRBV18	.	.	TRBJ2-5	TGTGCCAGCTCACCACCGAGCCTGAAACTCCAAGAGACCCAGTACTTC	CASSPPSLKLQETQYF
TRBV7-3	.	.	TRBJ2-5	TGTGCCAGCAGCTTAAGCGGGACGCTCCAAGAGACCCAGTACTTC	CASSLSGTLQETQYF
TRBV9	few	TRBD1	TRBJ1-4	TGTGCCAGCAGCCCGGGACAGGGACCAAATGAAAAACTGTTTTTT	CASSPGQGPNEKLFF
TRBV30	.	TRBD1	TRBJ1-5	TGTGCCTGGAGATCGGACAGGGGTGTCGCCGATAGCAATCAGCCCCAGCATTTT	CAWRSDRGVADSNQPQHF
TRBV7-9	.	TRBD2	TRBJ2-3	TGTTCCAGCAGCTTAGGGAGGGCGGGAGCTCGCACAGATACGCAGTATTTT	CSSSLGRAGARTDTQYF
TRBV2	.	TRBD1	TRBJ1-4	TGTGCCAGCAGAAGGGGGCGGGCGACTAATGAAAAACTGTTTTTT	CASRRGRATNEKLFF
TRBV7-8	.	.	TRBJ1-5	TGTGCCAGCAGCTTATACCGATCCCGGGGCAATCAGCCCCAGCATTTT	CASSLYRSRGNQPQHF
TRBV18	few	.	TRBJ2-3	TGTGCCAGCTCACCATTAAACAGGAAGAGCACAGATACGCAGTATTTT	CASSPLNRKSTDTQYF
TRBV28	.	TRBD2	TRBJ2-1	TGTGCCAGCAGTTTATTTTCGGGTAGCGGGAGGAGACGAGCAGATGAGCAGTTCTTC	CASSLFSGSGRRRADEQFF
TRBV21-1	.	.	TRBJ1-1	TGTGCCAGCAGCAAAGCGCTCGACTTGGGCCCGGGGACTGAAGCTTTCTTT	CASSKALDLGPGTEAFF
TRBV6-1	.	.	TRBJ2-1	TGTGCCAGCAGTGAAGTTAGCGGCACCTACAATGAGCAGTTCTTC	CASSEVSGTYNEQFF
TRBV7-9	once	TRBD2	TRBJ2-1	TGTGCCAGCAGCCCCCCGGGGACTAGCGGGAGGTCGGAGTTCTTC	CASSPPGTSGRSEFF
TRBV6-5	.	TRBD1	TRBJ2-7	TGTGCCAGCAGTTACCCGACAGGGTTTTACGAGCAGTACTTC	CASSYPTGFYEQYF
TRBV9	once	.	TRBJ2-7	TGTGCCAGCAGCGTAGTACCGAGACTAGAACCCTCCGAGCAGTACTTC	CASSVVPRLEPSEQYF
TRBV7-9	.	.	TRBJ2-1	TGTGCCAGCAGCTTACCGCGGGCGAATGAGCAGTTCTTC	CASSLPRANEQFF
TRBV21-1	.	.	TRBJ1-4	TGTGCCAGCAGCAAATGGGAGGAAGGGGCGAAGCAGGAAAAACTGTTTTTT	CASSKWEEGAKQEKLFF
TRBV30	.	.	TRBJ2-5	TGTGCCTGGAGTGTAGAGGAGTGGGAGACCCAGTACTTC	CAWSVEEWETQYF
TRBV28	few	.	TRBJ1-2	TGTGCCAGCAGTCCCACACTAAACTATGGCTACACCTTC	CASSPTLNYGYTF
TRBV5-1	.	TRBD1	TRBJ1-1	TGCGCCAGCAGCCGGAAGACAGGGATGGACACTGAAGCTTTCTTT	CASSRKTGMDTEAFF
TRBV28	.	.	TRBJ1-5	TGTGCCAGCGCTTGGGCCTCCTCCAATCAGCCCCAGCATTTT	CASAWASSNQPQHF
TRBV7-9	once	.	TRBJ2-7	TGTTCCAGCGGTAGGGGGTTCTACGAGCAGTACTTC	CSSGRGFYEQYF
TRBV19	.	.	TRBJ1-1	TGTGCCAGTAGTATTTTGGCTTTGAACACTGAAGCTTTCTTT	CASSILALNTEAFF
TRBV7-8	.	TRBD1	TRBJ1-6	TGTGCCAGCAGCCCTCTTATTCTCCCCGGACAGGGTAATTCACCCCTCCACTTT	CASSPLILPGQGNSPLHF
TRBV7-6	.	.	TRBJ2-7	TGTGCCAGCAGCGGGTCAACGAGGGCGTACGAGCAGTACTTC	CASSGSTRAYEQYF
TRBV2	.	.	TRBJ1-5	TGTGCCAGCAGGCAGGATTTTGGCAATCAGCCCCAGCATTTT	CASRQDFGNQPQHF
TRBV19	few	TRBD2	TRBJ2-1	TGTGCCAGTAGTGGCTCGGGACTAGCGGGAGCCAAAACATGGGAGCAGTTCTTC	CASSGSGLAGAKTWEQFF
TRBV5-8	few	TRBD1	TRBJ1-3	TGTGCCAGCAGCTCGACAGGGGCAGAATCTGGAAACACCATATATTTT	CASSSTGAESGNTIYF
TRBV13	.	TRBD2	TRBJ2-1	TGTGCCAGCGGGGGTAGCGGGAGCTTAGATGAGCAGTTCTTC	CASGGSGSLDEQFF
TRBV27	few	TRBD2	TRBJ2-3	TGTGCCACCGAGGCCCTAGCGGGACACACAGATACGCAGTATTTT	CATEALAGHTDTQYF
TRBV4-1	few	.	TRBJ2-1	TGCGCCAGCAGTCAAGGGGGGGGGCTTGAGCAGTTCTTC	CASSQGGGLEQFF
TRBV21-1	.	.	TRBJ1-3	TGTGCCAGCAGCATTCCCTTAGACAGGGCAGGAAACACCATATATTTT	CASSIPLDRAGNTIYF
TRBV9	.	TRBD2	TRBJ2-7	TGTGCCAGCAGCGTAGGAGGACTAGCGACGGGAGAGCAGTACTTC	CASSVGGLATGEQYF
TRBV18	.	TRBD1	TRBJ2-7	TGTGCCAGCTCAACATTAGACAGGGACGAGCAGTACTTC	CASSTLDRDEQYF
TRBV10-1	.	.	TRBJ2-1	TGCGCCAGTGGGTCTCAACTAGCCCTTCATGACAATGAGCAGTTCTTC	CASGSQLALHDNEQFF
TRBV19	.	TRBD2	TRBJ2-5	TGTGCCAGTAGTGCTGGGACTAGCAGACAAGAGACCCAGTACTTC	CASSAGTSRQETQYF
TRBV6-4	.	TRBD2	TRBJ2-1	TGTGCCAGCAGTGTACTAGCGGGGGGAAACAATGAGCAGTTCTTC	CASSVLAGGNNEQFF
TRBV27	.	TRBD1	TRBJ1-1	TGTGCCAGCAGCCGGGACAGGGAGGGCACTGAAGCTTTCTTT	CASSRDREGTEAFF
TRBV5-1	.	TRBD2	TRBJ2-7	TGCGCCAGCCAGTTTACAGCGGGGAACTACGAGCAGTACTTC	CASQFTAGNYEQYF
TRBV6-4	.	.	TRBJ2-2	TGTGCCAGCAGTGACTCAGCGACTAACACCGGGGAGCTGTTTTTT	CASSDSATNTGELFF
TRBV7-9	.	TRBD2	TRBJ2-7	TGTGCCAGCAGCCAGACCGGGACTAGCTTCGAGCAGTACTTC	CASSQTGTSFEQYF
TRBV7-6	.	TRBD1	TRBJ2-3	TGTGCCAGCAGCCCAGGGGGCGGGACAGATACGCAGTATTTT	CASSPGGGTDTQYF
TRBV11-2	.	.	TRBJ1-5	TGTGCCAGCAGCTTAGATACGGGTCAGCCCCAGCATTTT	CASSLDTGQPQHF